This TCR beta chain was sequenced during a study of CD8+CD57+ T cells in acquired aplastic anemia. On the study more broadly: Mean yield of DNA from sorted CD4+ and CD8+ cells was approximately 3 ug.

Both TCR beta VDJ combination and CDR3 sequence profiling were carried out. Genomic DNA was the template for this profiling. TCRdb recomputed calls from the reads with MiXCR, one row per CDR3 protein. The data contain fewer than 250,000 distinct CDR3 sequences, approximately 49% of them singletons. The CDR3 length is 15 residues. Deletions cut 2 bases from V and 6 bases from J, with 11 bases between. Per the germline V gene, CDR1 is MNHNS and CDR2 is SASEGT. Study observations and caveats: In CD8+ cells, Simpson's diversity showed no significant difference between patients and controls. Over 25 shared CD8+ CDR3s appeared highly expressed within patients' immunodominant clones.

About this clonotype itself: Its target is unknown.

The V and J genes are TRBV6-1 and TRBJ1-6; the D is unclear. Sample: sorted CD4+, CD8+, or CD8+CD57+ T cells (not recorded which) from PBMCs. The sequence was collected from a human donor in good health, serving as a control. DNA for the CDR3: TGTGCCAGCAGTGAAACACCTGCAGTTAATTCACCCCTCCACTTT. Residues: CASSETPAVNSPLHF.